These 5 T cell receptor beta chains were sequenced from one sample in a study of blood T cell repertoires in COVID-19. Only in-frame clones appear in the TCRdb table, and some are missing; sequencing was by immunoSEQ multiplex PCR. The sample comprises 150,000 to 200,000 clones, around 83% of which are singletons, and roughly 1.4% rests with the top ten. The specimen was peripheral blood. The receptors come from a human donor in a cohort sampled during active COVID-19.

This clone was found a few times. The chain has TRBV9 and TRBJ1-2, with 7 nucleotides matching TRBD1. Germline trimming cut 4 bases from V and 6 bases from J; bases unmatched to any gene: 12. Germline-derived CDR1 and CDR2 are SGDLS and YYNGEE. The CDR3 consists of 15 residues. The CDR3 nucleotides are TGTGCCAGCAGCACTACACACAGGGGCACTAATGGCTACACCTTC. It specifies CASSTTHRGTNGYTF.

The V call is TRBV3-1 (or the pseudogene TRBV3-2), the J call TRBJ2-7; possible D gene TRBD1, 7 bases. V lost 3 bases and J lost 7, with 10 bases in between. The germline gives CDR1 LGHDT, CDR2 YNNKEL (reference sequence). The CDR3 runs 12 residues. The CDR3 nucleotides read TGTGCCAGCAGCCAGACAGGGAGGGAGCAGTACTTC. It codes for CASSQTGREQYF.

The CDR3 spells CATSDSGQGANEQYF. DNA for the CDR3: TGTGCCACCAGTGATTCAGGACAGGGTGCTAACGAGCAGTACTTC. This rearrangement joins TRBV24-1 to TRBJ2-7, with 8 bases matching TRBD1. This CDR3 region has 15 residues. Germline V gene data show CDR1 as KGHDR and CDR2 as SFDVKD. J lost 5 bases, V lost 2 bases, and 7 bases had no gene match.

The gene calls are TRBV6-6 and TRBJ2-7, with D maybe TRBD1 (5 bases). Trimming pared 6 bases from V and 7 bases from J, leaving 10 bases between. The CDR3 consists of 11 residues. Germline CDR1 is MNHNY and CDR2 is SVGAGI (reference sequence). The CDR3 loop is CASSSRVEQYF. CDR3 coding DNA: TGTGCCAGCAGCTCCAGGGTGGAGCAGTACTTC.

The chain combines TRBV21-1 with TRBJ2-7; the table gives TRBD1 as D, unverified against the DNA. TRBV21-1 is reported as a pseudogene. This CDR3 is 14 amino acids long. This chain's CDR3 is CASYRGTASYEQYF. The CDR3 region has the DNA TGTGCCAGCTACCGGGGGACAGCAAGCTACGAGCAGTACTTC.